Each of the 29 T cell receptor beta chains below was sequenced from the same sample in a study of PD-1 blockade in classical Hodgkin lymphoma (dated by TCRdb to between 2020 and 2021). This specimen's time point label, per the study, means: newly diagnosed, previously untreated cHL patient sample. The library was built by means of the immunoSEQ multiplex PCR assay. Drawn from immuneACCESS, this table holds only the in-frame rearrangements with V and J called that TCRdb kept. Clones are partly lost; checked studies trace under half to an unresolved V gene and leave the rest unexplained. The sample yields tens of thousands of clones; 90% to 95% were counted once. Jointly, the top ten make up about 3.9% of the sample. The sample consisted of peripheral blood mononuclear cells (PBMCs). These receptors were obtained from a human donor with classical Hodgkin lymphoma.

The V gene is TRBV19, the J gene TRBJ2-1; 9 bases are a match to TRBD2. Germline loops: CDR1 LNHDA, CDR2 SQIVND (reference sequence). Germline trimming cut 1 base from V and 9 bases from J; bases unmatched to any gene: 13. This CDR3 contains 17 residues. CDR3 nucleotide sequence: TGTGCCAGTAGTATAGGGGTTAGGCTAGCGGGACGTAGTGAGCAGTTCTTC. This codes for CASSIGVRLAGRSEQFF. Full variable domain (rest looked up from reference TRBV19 and TRBJ2-1): DGGITQSPKYLFRKEGQNVTLSCEQNLNHDAMYWYRQDPGQGLRLIYYSQIVNDFQKGDIAEGYSVSREKKESFPLTVTSAQKNPTAFYLCASSIGVRLAGRSEQFFGPGTRLTVL.

The rearrangement links TRBV7-9 to TRBJ1-2; D possibly corresponds to TRBD1 (5 bases). The V gene lost 5 bases and the J gene lost 6 bases, with 16 bases spanning the gap. In germline, CDR1 is SEHNR, CDR2 FQNEAQ (reference sequence). This CDR3 has 14 amino acids. The CDR3 bases are TGTGCCAGCAGCCTAGGGGCCACTTCCAATGGCTACACCTTC. It codes for CASSLGATSNGYTF.

The rearrangement joins TRBV27 to TRBJ1-5; D is possibly TRBD1 (5 bases). The V gene's germline CDR1 is MNHEY and CDR2 SMNVEV (reference sequence). This CDR3 has 15 amino acids. Between the trimmed V and J ends, which lost 2 bases and 6 bases, there was a span of 14 bases. The CDR3 nucleotides are TGTGCCAGCAGTTTAGTGGGGGAAGGGGTTCAGCCCCAGCATTTT. It yields the protein CASSLVGEGVQPQHF.

V and J are TRBV28 and TRBJ1-2; D is perhaps TRBD1 (5 bases). This CDR3 has 12 amino acids. Per germline, CDR1 MDHEN and CDR2 SYDVKM. The V end lost 2 bases, the J end lost 9 bases, and 10 bases lay between the germline ends. In DNA form, the CDR3 reads TGTGCCAGCAGTTTAGAGGGGTATAGCTACACCTTC. Translated: CASSLEGYSYTF.

This clone has just one count. This chain links TRBV2 with TRBJ2-3; no reliable D call. CDR1 is SNHLY and CDR2 is FYNNEI in the germline V gene. The CDR3 extends over 11 amino acids. V was shortened by 7 bases and J by 3 bases, with 5 bases between the two germline ends. DNA for the CDR3: TGTGCCAGCACCAGAACAGATACGCAGTATTTT. Translating gives CASTRTDTQYF.

V and J are TRBV7-2 and TRBJ1-5; TRBD1 is a possible D gene (6 bases). Germline values: CDR1 SGHTA, CDR2 FQGNSA. This CDR3 has 13 amino acids. Trimming removed 4 bases at V and 4 bases at J, with 8 bases between. In nucleotides, the CDR3 is TGTGCCAGCAGCTCCGACAGGAATCAGCCCCAGCATTTT. This sequence encodes CASSSDRNQPQHF.

This chain connects TRBV9 to TRBJ2-1; 8 bases agree with TRBD2. The CDR3 is 15 amino acids. V lost 3 bases to trimming and J lost 6 bases; unmatched junction nucleotides: 8. Germline V gene data show CDR1 as SGDLS and CDR2 as YYNGEE. CDR3 nucleotides: TGTGCCAGCAGCGAGGCGGGGGGCCGCTTCAATGAGCAGTTCTTC. The encoded protein is CASSEAGGRFNEQFF.

This chain joins TRBV5-6 and TRBJ1-5; D uncertain. V lost 2 bases, J lost 5 bases, and 5 bases lay in between. Germline assignment: CDR1 SGHDT and CDR2 YYEEEE. CDR3 length: 12 amino acids. The CDR3 loop reads CASSLRDQPQHF. The CDR3 region has the DNA TGTGCCAGCAGCTTAAGAGATCAGCCCCAGCATTTT.

The gene calls are TRBV28 and TRBJ2-1; 12 bases fit TRBD2. Germline V CDR1 and CDR2: MDHEN, SYDVKM. After removal of 5 bases from V and 6 bases from J, the junction contained 5 bases not matched to a gene. There are 15 residues in the CDR3. The CDR3 DNA reads as TGTGCCAGCAGTCTAGCGGGGGGGCTGGCCAATGAGCAGTTCTTC. This translates into CASSLAGGLANEQFF.

The J gene is TRBJ2-4, the V gene TRBV6-1; D remains unclear. The CDR3 is 18 amino acids. The V gene lost 4 bases and the J gene lost 0 bases, with 19 bases spanning the gap. The V gene's germline CDR1 is MNHNS and CDR2 SASEGT. CDR3 DNA sequence: TGTGCCAGCAGTGCTTCCTTTTTCCCGGTCCTAGCCAAAAACATTCAGTACTTC. Translating it yields CASSASFFPVLAKNIQYF.

The V gene is TRBV18, the J gene TRBJ1-1; D possibly corresponds to TRBD1 (5 bases). The V gene's germline CDR1 is KGHSH and CDR2 LQKENI. Trimming pared 3 bases from V and 1 base from J, leaving 9 bases between. There are 14 residues in the CDR3. In nucleotides, the CDR3 is TGTGCCAGCTCACCGGGGGGTACGAACACTGAAGCTTTCTTT. It specifies CASSPGGTNTEAFF.

This sequence joins TRBV7-9 and TRBJ1-1, with D maybe TRBD1 (5 bases). In germline, CDR1 is SEHNR, CDR2 FQNEAQ (reference sequence). The CDR3 sequence is 13 residues long. The ends were cut back, 5 bases at V and 1 base at J, with 8 bases in the middle. The CDR3 protein is CASSDGGNTEAFF. CDR3 sequence (DNA): TGTGCCAGCAGCGACGGGGGGAACACTGAAGCTTTCTTT.

The V gene is TRBV19, the J gene TRBJ1-1; D may be TRBD1 (5 bases). V was trimmed by 6 bases and J by 0 bases, leaving 11 bases between them. CDR3 length equals 14 residues. In germline, CDR1 is LNHDA, CDR2 SQIVND (reference sequence). The CDR3 region has the DNA TGTGCCAGTAGAGCCGGGACGCTGAACACTGAAGCTTTCTTT. Translation gives CASRAGTLNTEAFF.

V gene TRBV6-1 combines with J gene TRBJ1-1, with no clear D. The V end was cut by 1 base, the J end by 8 bases, with 8 bases between. CDR3 length: 12 amino acids. CDR1 and CDR2 (germline): MNHNS, SASEGT. The CDR3 nucleotides are TGTGCCAGCAGTGAAGGACGGAGAGAAGCTTTCTTT. Translated: CASSEGRREAFF.

CDR3: CASSPKVSYEQYF. CDR3 DNA: TGTGCCAGCAGTCCCAAGGTCTCCTACGAGCAGTACTTC. The rearrangement links TRBV27 to TRBJ2-7, with D hard to call. The CDR3 extends over 13 amino acids. The germline V and J ends were trimmed by 5 bases and 0 bases, with 8 bases remaining between them. Germline CDR1 is MNHEY and CDR2 is SMNVEV (reference sequence).

V gene TRBV20-1 combines with J gene TRBJ2-5, with 7 bases fitting TRBD2. V shed 6 bases and J 4 bases; nucleotides not matched to a gene: 2. The CDR3 extends over 11 amino acids. Germline loops: CDR1 DFQATT, CDR2 SNEGSKA (reference sequence). CDR3 sequence: CSAREGETQYF. CDR3 nucleotide sequence: TGCAGTGCAAGGGAGGGAGAGACCCAGTACTTC.

The chain joins TRBV18 to TRBJ1-2; unclear D gene. The V gene's germline CDR1 is KGHSH and CDR2 LQKENI. The CDR3 totals 14 residues. Trimming stripped 6 bases from V and 2 bases from J, with 13 bases between. The DNA of the CDR3 is TGTGCCAGCTCCTCGAGCAGCCCAAACTATGGCTACACCTTC. Amino acids: CASSSSSPNYGYTF.

This clone was recorded a few times. The gene calls are TRBV7-9 and TRBJ1-6; TRBD1 is a possible D gene (6 bases). Germline values: CDR1 SEHNR, CDR2 FQNEAQ (reference sequence). This CDR3 spans 13 amino acids. V was shortened by 4 bases and J by 10 bases, with 11 bases between the two germline ends. CDR3 region: CASSYTGNSPLHF. In DNA, the CDR3 is TGTGCCAGCAGCTACACAGGGAACTCACCCCTCCACTTT.

The chain uses TRBV9 and TRBJ2-2, with TRBD2 matching 7 bases. The CDR3 length is 14 residues. Germline V gene sequence: CDR1 SGDLS, CDR2 YYNGEE. Germline trimming cut 5 bases from V and 5 bases from J; bases unmatched to any gene: 6. In DNA form, the CDR3 reads TGTGCCAGCAGGGCGGGAGTGGAAACCGGGGAGCTGTTTTTT. It encodes CASRAGVETGELFF.

The CDR3 nucleotides read TGTGCCAGCAGCTCCGGGGTGGGGCCGGATACGCAGTATTTT. As protein: CASSSGVGPDTQYF. The V gene is TRBV9, the J gene TRBJ2-3; D tentatively reads TRBD1 or TRBD2 (5 bases each). Trimming left V 4 bases short and J 6 bases short, with 15 bases between. The germline gives CDR1 SGDLS, CDR2 YYNGEE. The CDR3 is 14 residues long.

This rearrangement joins TRBV9 to TRBJ2-1, with D unclear. This CDR3 spans 16 amino acids. Germline CDR1 SGDLS, CDR2 YYNGEE. The V end was cut by 2 bases, the J end by 1 base, with 13 bases between. This CDR3 is CASSVTSTVSYNEQFF. The CDR3 coding sequence is TGTGCCAGCAGCGTTACATCGACGGTATCCTACAATGAGCAGTTCTTC.

The V call is TRBV2, the J call TRBJ2-1; possibly TRBD1 for D (5 bases). There are 16 residues in the CDR3. The ends were cut back, 4 bases at V and 0 bases at J, with 13 bases in the middle. Per the germline V gene, CDR1 is SNHLY and CDR2 is FYNNEI. The CDR3 nucleotides read TGTGCCAGCAGTGTGCCAGGGCCGAGCTCCTACAATGAGCAGTTCTTC. It translates to CASSVPGPSSYNEQFF. The full variable domain, in which reference TRBV2 and TRBJ2-1 provide the parts outside the CDR3, is EPEVTQTPSHQVTQMGQEVILRCVPISNHLYFYWYRQILGQKVEFLVSFYNNEISEKSEIFDDQFSVERPDGSNFTLKIRSTKLEDSAMYFCASSVPGPSSYNEQFFGPGTRLTVL.

CDR3: CSVEGLAGGYNEQFF. The CDR3, as DNA: TGCAGCGTTGAAGGGCTAGCGGGAGGGTACAATGAGCAGTTCTTC. The V call is TRBV29-1, the J call TRBJ2-1, with TRBD2 identical over 12 bases. The germline gives CDR1 SQVTM, CDR2 ANQGSEA. Trimming removed 1 base from V and 4 bases from J; junction bases left unmatched: 2. The CDR3 has 15 residues.

The gene calls are TRBV4-2 and TRBJ2-4; 7 bases fit TRBD2. Per the germline V gene, CDR1 is LGHNA and CDR2 is YNFKEQ. The V segment lost 8 bases and the J segment 1 base; nucleotides outside the gene matches: 5. The CDR3 spans 14 residues. CDR3 DNA: TGTGCCAGCGGATCAGCGGGGGCCAAAAACATTCAGTACTTC. This codes for CASGSAGAKNIQYF.

The CDR3 here is CASIKGPFNHEQYF. In DNA form, the CDR3 reads TGTGCCAGCATAAAGGGCCCTTTTAACCACGAGCAGTACTTC. The chain joins TRBV7-2 to TRBJ2-7, with D unresolved. Germline CDR1 is SGHTA and CDR2 is FQGNSA. The CDR3 is 14 residues long. With 7 bases removed from V and 5 bases from J, the gap between germline ends came to 18 bases.

The J gene is TRBJ2-2, the V gene TRBV5-6; D ambiguous. V lost 4 bases to trimming and J lost 7 bases, with 5 bases between them. Germline V gives CDR1 SGHDT, CDR2 YYEEEE. The CDR3 runs to 11 residues. CDR3 bases: TGTGCCAGCAGCGCCCGCGGGGAGCTGTTTTTT. Residues: CASSARGELFF.

The rearrangement uses TRBV12-5 and TRBJ2-1, with D perhaps TRBD2 (5 bases). This CDR3 is built from 20 residues. V lost 0 bases and J lost 0, with 21 bases in between. The germline gives CDR1 LGHNT, CDR2 FRNRAP. The DNA of the CDR3 is TGTGCTAGTGGTTTGGTGGGCTTGAATAAGCGGAGCAGCTCCTACAATGAGCAGTTCTTC. Translated: CASGLVGLNKRSSSYNEQFF.

The V and J genes are TRBV11-2 and TRBJ2-1, with 13 bases aligning to TRBD2. The CDR3 is 19 amino acids. Germline lookup yields CDR1 SGHAT and CDR2 FQNNGV. V dropped 4 bases and J dropped 5; count of bases not matched to a gene: 14. CDR3 nucleotide sequence: TGTGCCAGCAGCTCCTTACCCCTTACTAGCGGGGGGGTGAACAATGAGCAGTTCTTC. This encodes CASSSLPLTSGGVNNEQFF.

The chain uses TRBV30 and TRBJ1-2; perhaps TRBD1 as D (6 bases). With 3 bases removed from V and 6 bases from J, the gap between germline ends came to 17 bases. Germline V gives CDR1 GTSNPN, CDR2 SVGIG (reference sequence). The CDR3 loop spans 14 amino acids. CDR3 in amino acids: CAWSLSRGVDGYTF. For the CDR3, the DNA is TGTGCCTGGAGCCTTTCGAGGGGGGTTGATGGCTACACCTTC.